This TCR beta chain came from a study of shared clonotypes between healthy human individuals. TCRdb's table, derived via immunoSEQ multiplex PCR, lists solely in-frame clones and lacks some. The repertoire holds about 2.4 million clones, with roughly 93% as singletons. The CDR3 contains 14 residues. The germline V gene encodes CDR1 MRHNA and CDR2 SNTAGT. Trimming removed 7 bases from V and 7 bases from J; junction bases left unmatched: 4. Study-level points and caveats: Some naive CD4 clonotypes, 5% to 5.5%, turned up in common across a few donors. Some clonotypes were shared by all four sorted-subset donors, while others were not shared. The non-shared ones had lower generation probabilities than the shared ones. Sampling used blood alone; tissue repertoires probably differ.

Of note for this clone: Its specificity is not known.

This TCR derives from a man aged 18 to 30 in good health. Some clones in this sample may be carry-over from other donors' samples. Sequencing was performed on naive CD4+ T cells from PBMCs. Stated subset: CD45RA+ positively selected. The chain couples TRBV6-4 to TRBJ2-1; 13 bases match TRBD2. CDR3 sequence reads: CASKGLAGSNEQFF. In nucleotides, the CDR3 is TGTGCCAGCAAGGGACTAGCGGGATCGAATGAGCAGTTCTTC.